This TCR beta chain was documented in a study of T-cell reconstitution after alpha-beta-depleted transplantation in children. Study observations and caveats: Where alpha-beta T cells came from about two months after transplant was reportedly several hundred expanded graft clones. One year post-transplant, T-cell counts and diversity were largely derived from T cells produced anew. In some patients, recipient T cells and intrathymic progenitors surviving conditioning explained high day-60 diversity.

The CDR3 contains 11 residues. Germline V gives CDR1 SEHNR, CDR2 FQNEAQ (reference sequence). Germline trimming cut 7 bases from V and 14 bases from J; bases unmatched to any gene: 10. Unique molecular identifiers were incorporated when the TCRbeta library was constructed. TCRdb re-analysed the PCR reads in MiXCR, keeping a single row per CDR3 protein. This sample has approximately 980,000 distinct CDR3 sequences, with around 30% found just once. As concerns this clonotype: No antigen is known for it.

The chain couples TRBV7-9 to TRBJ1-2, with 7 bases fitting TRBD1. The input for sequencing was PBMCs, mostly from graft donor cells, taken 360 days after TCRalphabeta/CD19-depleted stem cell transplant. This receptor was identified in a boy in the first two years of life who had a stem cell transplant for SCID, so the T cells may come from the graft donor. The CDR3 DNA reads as TGTGCCAGCACTCGACAGGGTCCTCATACCTTC. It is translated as CASTRQGPHTF.